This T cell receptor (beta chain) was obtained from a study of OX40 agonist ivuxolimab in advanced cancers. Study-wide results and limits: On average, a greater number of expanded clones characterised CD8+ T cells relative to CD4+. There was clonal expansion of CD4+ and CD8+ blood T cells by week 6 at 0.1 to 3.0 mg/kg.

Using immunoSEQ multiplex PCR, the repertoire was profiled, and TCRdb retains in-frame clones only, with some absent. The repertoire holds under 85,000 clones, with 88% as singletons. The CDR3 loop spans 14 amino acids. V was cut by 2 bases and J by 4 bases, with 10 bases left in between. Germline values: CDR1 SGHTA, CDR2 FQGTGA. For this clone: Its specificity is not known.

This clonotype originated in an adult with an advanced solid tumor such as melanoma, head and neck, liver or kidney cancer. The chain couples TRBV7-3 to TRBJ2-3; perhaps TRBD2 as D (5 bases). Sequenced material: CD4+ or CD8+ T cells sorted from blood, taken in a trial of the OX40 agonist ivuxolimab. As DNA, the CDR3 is TGTGCCAGCAGCTTACAGCGGCAGTCAGATACGCAGTATTTT. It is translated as CASSLQRQSDTQYF.